These 8 T cell receptor beta chains share one sample of origin, sequenced in a study of T cell therapy after organ transplantation. Libraries were prepared by immunoSEQ multiplex PCR; TCRdb keeps only in-frame clonotypes and omits some of them. The repertoire consists of 51,000 or so clones, with 94% occurring once and the leading ten covering roughly 3%. Antigens of these TCRs are unknown. The sequencing here drew on CD8+ T cells from blood, taken before autologous CMV-specific T cell therapy. All receptors derive from a human patient who had received a solid organ transplant and had CMV disease.

This clone has just one count. The chain has TRBV7-8 and TRBJ1-1; D is uncertain. The CDR3 is 13 amino acids. The germline CDR1 and CDR2 sequences are SGHVS and FQNEAQ. Trimming left V 5 bases short and J 0 bases short, with 7 bases between. CDR3: CASSNNMNTEAFF. The CDR3 region has the DNA TGTGCCAGCAGCAACAATATGAACACTGAAGCTTTCTTT.

The V and J genes are TRBV5-6 and TRBJ1-4; 8 nucleotides line up with TRBD1. Germline V gene sequence: CDR1 SGHDT, CDR2 YYEEEE. There are 14 residues in the CDR3. Germline trimming cut 2 bases from V and 10 bases from J; bases unmatched to any gene: 7. The CDR3 is CASSFTGQGAKLFF. The CDR3 region has the DNA TGTGCCAGCAGCTTCACGGGCCAGGGGGCAAAACTGTTTTTT.

This clone was seen a single time. The V call is TRBV4-1, the J call TRBJ2-5, with 7 positions matching TRBD2. The trim removed 0 bases at V and 4 bases at J, leaving 8 bases unmatched. The CDR3 is 16 amino acids. Germline values: CDR1 MGHRA, CDR2 YSYEKL. The chain's CDR3 is CASSQEMGGWRETQYF. The CDR3 DNA reads as TGCGCCAGCAGCCAAGAAATGGGAGGGTGGAGAGAGACCCAGTACTTC.

This chain links TRBV14 with TRBJ2-3; TRBD2 might be the D (6 bases). Germline V gene data show CDR1 as SGHDN and CDR2 as FVKESK. Between the trimmed V and J ends, which lost 0 bases and 2 bases, there was a span of 15 bases. This CDR3 spans 17 amino acids. The CDR3 loop is CASSQDATGTYTDTQYF. The CDR3 nucleotides read TGTGCCAGCAGCCAAGATGCGACCGGGACTTACACAGATACGCAGTATTTT.

V gene TRBV10-1 combines with J gene TRBJ1-2; a weak D match, TRBD1 (5 bases). Looked up from germline, CDR1 is WNHNN and CDR2 is SYGVQD (reference sequence). CDR3 length: 12 residues. Deletions cut 3 bases from V and 4 bases from J, with 6 bases between. DNA for the CDR3: TGCGCCAGCAGTGACGGGACCTATGGCTACACCTTC. Its protein is CASSDGTYGYTF.

CDR3 in amino acids: CASSEGPGFNQPQHF. The CDR3, as DNA: TGCGCCAGCAGTGAGGGTCCAGGGTTCAATCAGCCCCAGCATTTT. This chain connects TRBV10-2 to TRBJ1-5; a weak D match, TRBD1 (5 bases). The CDR3 is 15 amino acids. Germline loops: CDR1 WSHSY, CDR2 SAAADI. V was cut by 2 bases and J by 3 bases, with 11 bases left in between.

This clone was counted a single time. The J gene is TRBJ2-5, the V gene TRBV7-9; 9 nucleotides line up with TRBD1. CDR3 length equals 16 residues. The V and J ends lost 6 bases and 4 bases, in that order; junction bases with no gene match: 12. Germline loops: CDR1 SEHNR, CDR2 FQNEAQ (reference sequence). This chain's CDR3 is CASSHTGGYSRETQYF. In DNA form, the CDR3 reads TGTGCCAGCAGTCACACAGGGGGCTACTCGCGAGAGACCCAGTACTTC.

This chain joins TRBV9 and TRBJ1-6; D is unclear. The CDR3 extends over 15 amino acids. Germline CDR1 is SGDLS and CDR2 is YYNGEE. V was clipped by 4 bases and J by 5 bases, with 13 bases between them. The CDR3 loop reads CASSPAGKNNSPLHF. The DNA of the CDR3 is TGTGCCAGCAGCCCGGCGGGGAAGAATAATTCACCCCTCCACTTT.